The 32 T cell receptor beta chains presented below share a single source sample, sequenced in a study of cytomegalovirus exposure and HLA in healthy donors. PCR involved 60 Vbeta and 13 Jbeta primers. Only in-frame clones appear in the TCRdb table, and some are missing; sequencing was by immunoSEQ multiplex PCR. The profile shows some 180,000 clones, roughly 87% of them singletons. Sequencing was carried out using PBMCs. The receptors originated from a girl younger than two in good health and CMV-seronegative.

This rearrangement joins TRBV6-5 to TRBJ1-2; D perhaps matches TRBD1 (5 bases). CDR3 length: 13 residues. Germline V gene sequence: CDR1 MNHEY, CDR2 SVGAGI. V was cut by 2 bases and J by 5 bases, with 9 bases left in between. CDR3 protein: CASSYTRQYGYTF. The DNA for the CDR3 is TGTGCCAGCAGTTACACTCGACAGTATGGCTACACCTTC.

The chain links TRBV2 to TRBJ2-4; a possible D gene is TRBD2 (6 bases). Germline-derived CDR1 and CDR2 are SNHLY and FYNNEI. The CDR3 has 15 amino acids. Trimming left V 6 bases short and J 2 bases short, with 14 bases between. CDR3 sequence (DNA): TGTGCCAGCAGCATGCAGCGGGTAACCAAAAACATTCAGTACTTC. Residues: CASSMQRVTKNIQYF.

In its sample, this clone was seen a few times. The rearrangement uses TRBV4-1 and TRBJ2-5; 11 bases are shared with TRBD2. The CDR3 is 18 amino acids. The ends lost 4 bases at V and 1 base at J; junction bases unmatched: 11. Germline V CDR1 and CDR2: MGHRA, YSYEKL. The CDR3 protein is CASSRGPSSGGSQETQYF. DNA of the CDR3: TGCGCCAGCAGCCGGGGCCCCTCTAGCGGGGGGTCCCAAGAGACCCAGTACTTC.

The V gene is TRBV30, the J gene TRBJ2-1; 9 bases line up with TRBD2. This CDR3 spans 16 amino acids. The J segment lost 1 base and the V segment lost 0 bases, leaving 4 bases of the junction unmatched. Germline V gene sequence: CDR1 GTSNPN, CDR2 SVGIG (reference sequence). The CDR3 region is CAWSVFLAGSYNEQFF. The CDR3, as DNA: TGTGCCTGGAGTGTATTTCTAGCGGGGTCCTACAATGAGCAGTTCTTC.

V and J are TRBV29-1 and TRBJ2-5; D is possibly TRBD1 (7 bases). Trimming left V 6 bases short and J 4 bases short, with 12 bases between. The germline V gene encodes CDR1 SQVTM and CDR2 ANQGSEA. This CDR3 spans 12 amino acids. The CDR3 protein is CSVLQGGETQYF. The CDR3 DNA follows: TGCAGCGTCCTCCAGGGGGGAGAGACCCAGTACTTC.

This clone came up once. The rearrangement links TRBV5-4 to TRBJ2-3; TRBD2 matches 12 bases. The junction had 8 bases not matched to a gene; V was cut back by 5 bases and J by 4 bases. Germline CDR1 is SGHNT and CDR2 is YYREEE (reference sequence). This CDR3 spans 16 amino acids. Here the CDR3 DNA reads TGTGCCAGCAGTACCCTAGCGGGGGGGCCGCCAGATACGCAGTATTTT. Amino acid sequence: CASSTLAGGPPDTQYF.

The J gene is TRBJ2-3, the V gene TRBV11-1, with D possibly TRBD2 on 6 matching bases. V lost 5 bases and J lost 2, with 17 bases in between. The germline V gene has CDR1 SGHAT and CDR2 FQDESV (reference sequence). The CDR3 loop spans 16 amino acids. The DNA for the CDR3 is TGTGCCAGCAGCCAACAGAGGACTACCCTCACAGATACGCAGTATTTT. It yields the protein CASSQQRTTLTDTQYF.

The rearrangement uses TRBV5-1 and TRBJ2-5; 7 bases map to TRBD2. Germline lookup yields CDR1 SGHRS and CDR2 YFSETQ. The length of the CDR3 is 14 residues. V lost 2 bases, J lost 5 bases, and 6 bases stayed unmatched. CDR3 residues: CASSFRRGTETQYF. Here the CDR3 DNA reads TGCGCCAGCAGCTTTAGGCGGGGGACGGAGACCCAGTACTTC. The whole variable domain, remainder taken from reference TRBV5-1 and TRBJ2-5, is KAGVTQTPRYLIKTRGQQVTLSCSPISGHRSVSWYQQTPGQGLQFLFEYFSETQRNKGNFPGRFSGRQFSNSRSEMNVSTLELGDSALYLCASSFRRGTETQYFGPGTRLLVL.

The chain employs TRBV6-5 and TRBJ2-5; tentative D call: TRBD2 (7 bases). Germline lookup yields CDR1 MNHEY and CDR2 SVGAGI. This CDR3 spans 13 amino acids. V gave up 5 bases and J gave up 5 bases, with 12 bases separating them. This chain's CDR3 is CASSEGRGETQYF. CDR3 coding DNA: TGTGCCAGCAGTGAAGGGAGGGGGGAGACCCAGTACTTC.

The chain is built from TRBV6-1 and TRBJ2-5; 16 bases match TRBD2. This CDR3 contains 17 residues. In germline, CDR1 is MNHNS, CDR2 SASEGT. J lost 5 bases, V lost 3 bases, and 6 bases had no gene match. CDR3 sequence (DNA): TGTGCCAGCAGTGAGGGGACTAGCGGGGGGGCGCGGGAGACCCAGTACTTC. Amino acid sequence: CASSEGTSGGARETQYF.

There are a few counts of this clone. This sequence joins TRBV6-5 and TRBJ1-3; TRBD1 aligns across 7 bases. Germline V CDR1 and CDR2: MNHEY, SVGAGI. The CDR3 has 13 amino acids. After removal of 6 bases from V and 3 bases from J, the junction contained 2 bases not matched to a gene. CDR3 bases: TGTGCCAGCAGAAGGGACAGTGGAAACACCATATATTTT. It yields the protein CASRRDSGNTIYF.

The chain recombines TRBV11-2 with TRBJ2-2; D possibly corresponds to TRBD1 (6 bases). CDR1 is SGHAT, CDR2 FQNNGV, per germline. The V end was cut by 6 bases, the J end by 2 bases, with 13 bases between. CDR3 length: 15 amino acids. The CDR3 bases are TGTGCCAGCAGACAGGGACCGACTAACACCGGGGAGCTGTTTTTT. It codes for CASRQGPTNTGELFF.

The J gene is TRBJ1-3, the V gene TRBV2, with 7 bases lining up with TRBD1. V lost 5 bases to trimming and J lost 1 base; unmatched junction nucleotides: 5. CDR1 and CDR2 from the germline V gene are SNHLY and FYNNEI. The CDR3 covers 15 residues. CDR3 DNA: TGTGCCAGCAGTAAGGAGACAGGGTCTGGAAACACCATATATTTT. It encodes CASSKETGSGNTIYF.

The chain's CDR3 is CASSLMLAGVYEQFF. CDR3 sequence (DNA): TGTGCCAGCAGCTTAATGCTAGCGGGAGTTTATGAGCAGTTCTTC. The rearrangement joins TRBV7-9 to TRBJ2-1, with 10 bases aligning to TRBD2. Per germline, CDR1 SEHNR and CDR2 FQNEAQ (reference sequence). After removal of 2 bases from V and 8 bases from J, the junction contained 6 bases not matched to a gene. The CDR3 is 15 residues long.

V gene TRBV5-1 combines with J gene TRBJ2-2, with TRBD2 matching 7 bases. Trimming took 0 bases from V and 2 from J; bases not matched to a gene: 4. Germline values: CDR1 SGHRS, CDR2 YFSETQ. There are 16 residues in the CDR3. In DNA form, the CDR3 reads TGCGCCAGCAGCTTGGGGAGCGGGACTAACACCGGGGAGCTGTTTTTT. Translating it yields CASSLGSGTNTGELFF. The complete variable domain, with remaining parts taken from reference TRBV5-1 and TRBJ2-2, reads KAGVTQTPRYLIKTRGQQVTLSCSPISGHRSVSWYQQTPGQGLQFLFEYFSETQRNKGNFPGRFSGRQFSNSRSEMNVSTLELGDSALYLCASSLGSGTNTGELFFGEGSRLTVL.

This chain links TRBV9 with TRBJ2-7; TRBD2 aligns across 7 bases. This CDR3 region has 16 residues. CDR1 is SGDLS and CDR2 is YYNGEE in the germline V gene. Trimming cost V 0 bases and J 1 base; bases outside gene matches: 7. This chain's CDR3 is CASSVGEGRESYEQYF. DNA for the CDR3: TGTGCCAGCAGCGTAGGGGAAGGGAGGGAATCCTACGAGCAGTACTTC.

A word on this clone: Other DNA sequences from this sample encode an identical CDR3 as well. The chain uses TRBV4-1 and TRBJ2-1, with 8 bases fitting TRBD1. Germline loops: CDR1 MGHRA, CDR2 YSYEKL. Trimming removed 1 base from V and 6 bases from J; junction bases left unmatched: 8. The CDR3 runs to 16 residues. The CDR3 loop is CASSQGRQGLGNEQFF. The CDR3 DNA is TGCGCCAGCAGCCAAGGAAGACAGGGGCTTGGCAATGAGCAGTTCTTC.

This chain joins TRBV6-6 and TRBJ2-7; 8 bases are a match to TRBD1. Germline trimming cut 6 bases from V and 3 bases from J; bases unmatched to any gene: 13. Looked up from germline, CDR1 is MNHNY and CDR2 is SVGAGI (reference sequence). The CDR3 runs to 16 residues. The CDR3 reads CASRLTGTGKLYEQYF. In DNA form, the CDR3 reads TGTGCCAGCAGACTTACCGGGACAGGTAAACTCTACGAGCAGTACTTC.

V gene TRBV7-9 combines with J gene TRBJ1-1; 7 positions agree with TRBD1. The CDR3 sequence is 15 residues long. CDR1 SEHNR and CDR2 FQNEAQ come from the germline V gene (reference sequence). Losses at the gene ends were 10 bases for V and 5 bases for J; bases not matched to a gene: 16. The CDR3 DNA reads as TGTGCCATTACCGAAACGGGACAGTTAATAACTGAAGCTTTCTTT. This translates into CAITETGQLITEAFF. The full variable domain, with the rest looked up from reference TRBV7-9 and TRBJ1-1, is DTGVSQNPRHKITKRGQNVTFRCDPISEHNRLYWYRQTLGQGPEFLTYFQNEAQLEKSRLLSDRFSAERPKGSFSTLEIQRTEQGDSAMYLCAITETGQLITEAFFGQGTRLTVV.

J is TRBJ2-2 and V is TRBV10-3; no definite D call. V lost 0 bases to trimming and J lost 5 bases, with 7 bases between them. Germline CDR1 is ENHRY and CDR2 is SYGVKD. This CDR3 contains 14 residues. The CDR3 sequence: CAISESPGTGELFF. CDR3 DNA: TGTGCCATCAGTGAGTCGCCAGGAACCGGGGAGCTGTTTTTT.

The chain employs TRBV29-1 and TRBJ2-7; D is unclear. Germline V lookup: CDR1 SQVTM, CDR2 ANQGSEA. The CDR3 is 11 amino acids. Trimming removed 0 bases from V and 6 bases from J, with 6 bases in between. CDR3 nucleotide sequence: TGCAGCGTTGAAGATCCAGGCGAGCAGTACTTC. It translates to CSVEDPGEQYF.

The chain employs TRBV6-6 and TRBJ1-3; 7 bases fit TRBD1. The CDR3 runs to 13 residues. The J segment lost 4 bases and the V segment lost 6 bases, leaving 3 bases of the junction unmatched. Germline V lookup: CDR1 MNHNY, CDR2 SVGAGI (reference sequence). CDR3 DNA: TGTGCCAGCAGACAGGGGTTAGGAAACACCATATATTTT. Residues: CASRQGLGNTIYF.

This chain links TRBV9 with TRBJ1-5; D call uncertain. This CDR3 is 13 amino acids long. V shed 0 bases and J shed 7 bases, with 8 bases lying between them. CDR1 is SGDLS, CDR2 YYNGEE, per germline. This CDR3 is CASSVANGQPQHF. CDR3 in DNA: TGTGCCAGCAGCGTAGCAAATGGCCAGCCCCAGCATTTT.

This clone has a single count. The chain is built from TRBV5-1 and TRBJ1-2; TRBD1 is a possible D gene (6 bases). The CDR3 runs to 17 residues. Germline CDR1 reads SGHRS; CDR2 reads YFSETQ. Trimming took off 0 bases at V and 5 bases at J, with 20 bases between the two ends. The CDR3 nucleotides read TGCGCCAGCAGCTTGGAAATAGGGGGTGTATTGGATTATGGCTACACCTTC. Translated, it gives CASSLEIGGVLDYGYTF.

As DNA, the CDR3 is TGTGCCTGGAGTGACGGTTCCTACGAGCAGTACTTC. This translates into CAWSDGSYEQYF. This chain connects TRBV30 to TRBJ2-7; no definite D call. Germline-derived CDR1 and CDR2 are GTSNPN and SVGIG (reference sequence). The CDR3 is made up of 12 amino acids. Between the trimmed V and J ends, which lost 1 base and 1 base, there was a span of 5 bases. Looking up the rest from reference TRBV30 and TRBJ2-7 gives the full variable domain: SQTIHQWPATLVQPVGSPLSLECTVEGTSNPNLYWYRQAAGRGLQLLFYSVGIGQISSEVPQNLSASRPQDRQFILSSKKLLLSDSGFYLCAWSDGSYEQYFGPGTRLTVT.

The V gene is TRBV9, the J gene TRBJ2-5; a weak D match, TRBD2 (5 bases). The CDR3 is 14 amino acids. Germline loops: CDR1 SGDLS, CDR2 YYNGEE. Trimming left V 3 bases short and J 7 bases short, with 16 bases between. The CDR3 bases are TGTGCCAGCAGCGGAGGCCCGGGGTCCGGGACCCAGTACTTC. Amino acid sequence: CASSGGPGSGTQYF.

This chain links TRBV2 with TRBJ2-3; 9 bases line up with TRBD2. The CDR3 has 17 residues. Germline trimming cut 7 bases from V and 2 bases from J; bases unmatched to any gene: 13. CDR1 is SNHLY and CDR2 is FYNNEI in the germline V gene. The CDR3 spells CASKVFVAGVPTDTQYF. In DNA, the CDR3 is TGTGCCAGCAAGGTTTTCGTAGCGGGGGTCCCCACAGATACGCAGTATTTT.

The chain links TRBV2 to TRBJ1-4; maybe TRBD1 (5 bases). Deletions cut 11 bases from V and 6 bases from J, with 13 bases between. This CDR3 has 12 amino acids. Germline V gene data show CDR1 as SNHLY and CDR2 as FYNNEI. The CDR3: CACQGWDEKLFF. CDR3 nucleotides: TGTGCCTGTCAGGGATGGGATGAAAAACTGTTTTTT.

This chain links TRBV21-1 with TRBJ1-1; the DNA was not used to check the table's D call, TRBD1. TRBV21-1 is marked as a pseudogene. The CDR3 runs to 13 residues. The CDR3 protein is CASSKYPGREAFF. The CDR3 region has the DNA TGTGCCAGCAGCAAATACCCAGGCCGAGAAGCTTTCTTT.

V usage is TRBV6-5 and J usage is TRBJ1-2; possible D gene TRBD1, 5 bases. The CDR3 length is 15 residues. Trimming removed 3 bases at V and 8 bases at J, with 19 bases between. CDR1 is MNHEY, CDR2 SVGAGI, per germline. The DNA for the CDR3 is TGTGCCAGCAGTTATCATTCGGGTGTGGGACTGGGCTACACCTTC. It codes for CASSYHSGVGLGYTF.

This clone was recorded a few times. The CDR3 region is CASSAGLALTYNEQFF. In nucleotides, the CDR3 is TGTGCCAGCAGCGCGGGACTAGCCCTCACCTACAATGAGCAGTTCTTC. The chain uses TRBV9 and TRBJ2-1, with 9 nucleotides matching TRBD2. Germline V gene lookup returns CDR1 SGDLS and CDR2 YYNGEE. This CDR3 is built from 16 residues. Trimming cost V 3 bases and J 2 bases; bases outside gene matches: 6.

CDR3 loop: CAWSPQGQQYF. For the CDR3, the DNA is TGTGCCTGGAGCCCCCAGGGGCAGCAGTACTTC. This chain uses TRBV30 with TRBJ2-7; possible D gene TRBD1, 6 bases. The CDR3 sequence is 11 residues long. V was pared by 3 bases and J by 8 bases, with 11 bases between. Per germline, CDR1 GTSNPN and CDR2 SVGIG (reference sequence).